This T cell receptor (beta chain) stems from a study of response to subunit inactivated influenza vaccine. V lost 4 bases, J lost 4 bases, and 12 bases stayed unmatched. CDR1 is MDHEN and CDR2 is SYDVKM in the germline V gene. The CDR3 is 19 amino acids. TCRdb reanalysed the RT-PCR reads using MiXCR and keeps one entry per CDR3 protein. The data show approximately 500,000 distinct CDR3 sequences, with approximately 15% seen just once and over 8.5% held by the top ten. Points on this clonotype: Its target is unknown.

Points from the study as a whole: The authors suggested that every seasonal influenza vaccination recruits few new T cells.

The sequencing here drew on PBMCs from blood, taken approximately 13 days after vaccination. This chain links TRBV28 with TRBJ2-3; 15 nucleotides line up with TRBD2. This TCR derives from a man aged 50-59 years who received an inactivated influenza vaccine. The CDR3 sequence is CASSSWTSGGVSSPDTQYF. As DNA, the CDR3 is TGTGCCAGCAGTTCCTGGACTAGCGGGGGGGTTTCTTCTCCAGATACGCAGTATTTT.